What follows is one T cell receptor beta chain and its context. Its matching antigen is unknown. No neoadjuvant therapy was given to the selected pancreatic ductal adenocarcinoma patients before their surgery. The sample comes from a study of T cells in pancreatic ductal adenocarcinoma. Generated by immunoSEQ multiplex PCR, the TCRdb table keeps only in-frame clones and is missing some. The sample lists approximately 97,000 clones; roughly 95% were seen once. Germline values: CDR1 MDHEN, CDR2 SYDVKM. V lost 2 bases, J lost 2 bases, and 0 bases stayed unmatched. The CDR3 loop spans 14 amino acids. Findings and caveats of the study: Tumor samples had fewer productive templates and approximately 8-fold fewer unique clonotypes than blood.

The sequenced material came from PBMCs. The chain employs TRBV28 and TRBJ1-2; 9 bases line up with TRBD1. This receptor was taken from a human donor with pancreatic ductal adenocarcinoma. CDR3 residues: CASSLGTGNYGYTF. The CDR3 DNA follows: TGTGCCAGCAGTTTAGGGACAGGGAACTATGGCTACACCTTC.